The entry below gives a single T cell receptor beta chain sequence along with its context. In its sample, this clone was seen a few times. Its antigen remains unidentified. Per-base qualities were not stored, and no clone one base away is much larger. Reading the germline V gene (reference sequence) gives CDR1 MNHEY and CDR2 SMNVEV. From V the trimming removes 0 bases and from J it removes 5 bases, while the gene matches leave 5 bases of the junction unaccounted for. The CDR3 has 17 amino acids, counting the end cysteine and phenylalanine. Here the CDR3 DNA is all that survives: 51 bases in frame from base 1. The cohort consisted of some 730 healthy bone marrow donors. Cohort members were all nominally healthy when sampled, although unrecorded immune exposures were likely present. The donor tested CMV seropositive, placing the donor among the roughly 300 seropositive members of the cohort. Each donor provided a peripheral blood sample, and peripheral blood mononuclear cells were used for TCR beta sequencing. Genomic DNA was extracted from the blood cell samples with the Qiagen DNeasy Blood Extraction Kit.

This record belongs to a study of cytomegalovirus exposure and HLA in healthy donors (dated by TCRdb to about 2017). A note on the overall study: An earlier analysis of about 560 of the donors reported approximately 280 Gb of sequence data and 117 million unique TCR beta sequences obtained from about 179 million T cells. In the later analysis, no new phenotypic data were used to find candidate immune exposures; instead, reliance was placed on TCR beta sequences and their occurrence across donors. To study patterns of TCR occurrence, a later analysis re-analyzed previously published TCR beta repertoires from more than 550 donors and added high-resolution HLA genotyping. On average, roughly 200,000 unique TCR beta nucleotide sequences were sequenced per donor among 350 to 400 genotyped donors of the cohort, with roughly 18% of those sequences being non-productive. An earlier analysis of around 640 of the donors used high-throughput TCR beta sequencing to judge whether each TCR beta V gene segment behaved as functional or pseudogenic. A separate validation cohort of roughly 130 different subjects was used in addition to the roughly 700-subject first cohort. Using immunosequencing, the study profiled T cell repertoires from roughly 650 subjects and related those repertoires to cytomegalovirus serostatus. Donor age, sex, ethnicity and CMV serostatus were compiled alongside the repertoire data. Class I and class II HLA loci were covered by the typing at four-digit resolution. The aim of the study was to test whether cataloging public T cell receptors could identify signatures of past pathogen exposure. Five DR-DQ haplotypes were treated as single units for association and clustering because of strong linkage in the cohort. To predict cytomegalovirus infection status, the study combined high-throughput TCR immunosequencing, statistical association of individual TCRs with disease status, and machine learning. Typing coverage differed by locus: A, B, C, DRB1 and DQB1 were typed in roughly 620-630 donors, DQA1 in about 550, DPA1 in some 610, and DPB1 in 472. Every repertoire in the discovery cohort had been generated on one and the same sequencing platform. An early release that covered around 590 HLA-typed donors contained around 300 gigabases of sequencing data and about 84 million unique TCR sequences. Genome-wide SNP genotypes for about 60% of the 666 donors were used in a later genetic analysis, which treated that subset as a discovery cohort. Of the 300 to 400 genotyped donors, 65% to 90% fell in the genetic ancestry cluster associated with self-reported Caucasian donors. The paper as a whole reports these results and caveats: Because the 87-base-pair reads could not distinguish some IMGT-functional V segments, including TRBV6-2 and TRBV6-3, those segments were excluded. The sequencing pipeline was judged likely to have produced a cluster of highly shared sequence variants as a technical artifact. Sequencing depth was assumed to be roughly uniform across donors in the presence/absence analyses, though that assumption may not hold. Most CMV-associated TCR beta chains appeared to be HLA-restricted in a later analysis, and the HLA associations seemed to be driven largely by CMV exposure. A further reported finding was that TCR beta sequences accurately predicted the HLA-A and HLA-B alleles for most subjects in the first cohort. According to a later analysis, parvovirus B19, influenza, CMV and Epstein-Barr virus appeared linked to several top co-occurrence clusters. HLA typing was unavailable for some donors at each locus, so association tests used only the typed subset. In both the original and validation cohorts, the classifier was reported to diagnose cytomegalovirus status with high specificity and sensitivity. When HLA alleles, especially DR and DQ, strongly co-occurred, attributing TCR associations to individual alleles was difficult. While some public TCRs were present in many individuals, most TCR sequences turned up only very rarely across donors. Compared with the approximately 600-donor mean, donors in an Asian-associated ancestry cluster had fewer N-insertions in productive TCRs, according to a later genetic analysis. A few of the identified cytomegalovirus-associated TCR beta chains were confirmed in vitro to be specific for cytomegalovirus antigens. A later analysis associated 17,000 or so TCR beta sequences with specific HLA alleles at a false discovery rate of 0.05. The authors suggested that the approach could potentially be extended to other disease states and immunological phenotypes. Correlated functional status among segregating V segments might reflect linkage disequilibrium, but an unknown experimental factor could not be ruled out. In an earlier analysis of about 600 of the donors, most TCR beta V segments appeared in productive rearrangements about 87% or about 30% of the time, broadly matching IMGT annotations. In a later analysis, HLA-associated TCR beta chains showed more clonal expansion and lower generation probabilities than non-associated chains that were equally common. In a later analysis, the rate of TCR association differed among HLA loci, with DRB1 alleles having the most associated TCRs and HLA-C alleles having the fewest. A later genetic analysis associated a missense DCLRE1C variant with V-gene and J-gene trimming of TCR beta chains, and an independent cohort replicated the association. Because counts were too low, seventeen rarely observed V segments, including chromosome 9 orphons, were excluded from the earlier analysis of under 650 of the donors. This cohort had only TCR beta chains sequenced, and the lack of alpha or paired-chain data limited which features could be detected. Immune exposure information for the cohort was limited to CMV serostatus. The study listed around 160 TCR beta chains as associated with cytomegalovirus.

Receptor amplification or capture employed the immunoSEQ multiplex PCR assay. For the multiplex PCR, a mixture combining 60 forward primers for TCR Vbeta segments and 13 reverse primers for TCR Jbeta segments was used. Amplification of the CDR3 region of rearranged TCR beta genes was performed with a multiplex PCR assay on genomic DNA. The amplified TCR beta libraries were sequenced on the Illumina HiSeq System as 87-base-pair reads. The published analysis was carried out like this. A later analysis tallied 75 million to 95 million unique TCR beta chains across the 666 repertoires, and approximately 11 million of those chains were shared by two or more donors. To remove PCR and sequencing errors, raw reads were error-corrected and collapsed into unique sequences using a nearest-neighbor algorithm that merged closely related sequences. CDR3 sequences were aligned to IMGT reference sequences to assign V, D and J gene segments. For a sequence to be retained, a match of at least six nucleotides was required to both a V gene segment and a J gene segment. A rearrangement counted as productive if the CDR3 had no stop codons and remained in frame with V and J, and every other rearrangement counted as non-productive. CDR3 was defined according to IMGT convention as the region running from the second conserved V-encoded cysteine to the conserved J-encoded phenylalanine. Sequences without an unambiguous match to a single V gene segment were excluded from the earlier analysis of approximately 600 of the donors. An earlier analysis of a few hundred of the donors classified V segments as functional when productive rearrangements were above 56.7% and as segregating when the standard deviation between donors was above 5%. A statistical classification framework was built for diagnosing cytomegalovirus status from the catalog of TCR beta chain sequences. In a later analysis, TCR nucleotide sequences were compared against IMGT/GENE-DB human TR gene sequences so that V and J genes could be assigned. The TCRdist pipeline was used in a later analysis to assign CDR3 sequences and most-parsimonious VDJ recombination scenarios. In a later analysis, each TCR beta chain was defined by its CDR3 amino acid sequence together with its V-gene family, and reads lacking a unique V-gene family were excluded. In a later analysis, around 650 highly shared, low-generation-probability nucleotide sequences were removed to address suspected cross-contamination and a sequencing artifact. A later analysis calculated a clonal expansion index for each public chain from normalized within-repertoire ranks of inferred template counts. In a later analysis, generation probabilities were computed using a VDJ recombination model fitted to out-of-frame rearrangements, and the results were checked against IGoR. A later analysis scored TCR-TCR, TCR-HLA and TCR-CMV co-occurrence with hypergeometric tests, applying a repertoire-size bias correction to TCR pairs. To estimate false discovery rates, a later analysis permuted the HLA or CMV assignments 20 times. In a later analysis, co-occurring TCRs were grouped using DBSCAN, with TCRdist sequence similarity added in when clustering inside HLA-allele-positive subsets. Repertoires with fewer than 30,000 or more than 120,000 public chains, plus five repertoires with anomalous nucleotide sharing, were excluded from co-occurrence clustering. Not all clones reach the TCRdb copy of this immuneACCESS table, which keeps in-frame sequences only. Checked studies attribute under half of the gap to unresolved V genes and leave the rest unexplained. From that table come the V and J calls and clone size; the DNA was used to work out D and trimming. The sample table shows under 150,000 clones, and nearly 65% are seen once. The biggest ten clones account for 8% to 10% of the sample.

The receptor was derived from a man aged 40-49 years in good health and CMV-seropositive. Recombination joined TRBV27 with TRBJ2-2; the central 11 bases match TRBD2. The sequenced material came from PBMCs. The CDR3 loop reads CASSLSSGGAVTGELFF. In nucleotide form, the sequence is TGTGCCAGCAGTTTATCTAGCGGGGGGGCGGTTACCGGGGAGCTGTTTTTT.